This T cell receptor beta chain was retrieved from a study of CD8+CD57+ T cells in acquired aplastic anemia. As for the study in general: The mean DNA yield obtained from sorted CD4+ and CD8+ cells came to approximately 3.2 ug.

This CDR3 region has 14 residues. V was clipped by 7 bases and J by 4 bases; unmatched bases: 6. The germline V gene has CDR1 KGHDR and CDR2 SFDVKD. Regarding the study as a whole: Between the patient and control groups, CD8+ Simpson's diversity did not differ significantly.

Patients chosen for sequencing had shown CD8+CD57+ cell expansion by flow cytometry. As a group, the patients uniformly had severe acquired aplastic anemia. Genomic DNA constituted the template upon which TCR beta VDJ and CDR3 profiling was performed. TCRdb redid the calling of the reads with MiXCR, one entry per CDR3 protein. The top ten clones hold 3.2% of a sample with under 200,000 distinct CDR3 sequences, less than 50% of them seen once. A remark on this clonotype: As yet, its antigen is unknown.

This TCR was sampled from a human donor with aplastic anemia. Sequenced material: sorted CD4+, CD8+, or CD8+CD57+ T cells (not recorded which) from PBMCs. The chain has TRBV24-1 and TRBJ2-3; TRBD2 aligns across 8 bases. The CDR3 DNA follows: TGTGCCACCAGACCGGGGGGGCCCGCAGATACGCAGTATTTT. It specifies CATRPGGPADTQYF.